The subject of this entry is one T cell receptor (beta chain). The antigen is not known. V shed 1 base and J 4 bases; nucleotides not matched to a gene: 13. CDR3 length equals 17 residues. Looked up from germline, CDR1 is LGHNA and CDR2 is YSLEER. The sample originates from a study of cytomegalovirus exposure and HLA in healthy donors. Study background: Early release data held 80 million to 100 million unique TCRs from HLA-typed donors.

The primer mix had 60 Vbeta and 13 Jbeta primers. Sequencing used immunoSEQ multiplex PCR; TCRdb keeps in-frame clones, though not all of them. The table includes some 140,000 clones, over 70% detected once. Study observations and caveats: A previous analysis found most TCR beta V segments productive roughly 87% or roughly 30% of the time. By HLA locus, TCR association rates varied in a later analysis, with DRB1 showing the most and HLA-C the fewest. Immune exposure information available was restricted to CMV serostatus.

This clonotype was obtained from a man aged 30-40 years in good health and CMV-seronegative. The specimen sequenced was PBMCs. The chain joins TRBV4-3 to TRBJ2-7; 7 bases line up with TRBD1. This CDR3 is CASSQGYVGTDRYEQYF. CDR3 DNA sequence: TGCGCCAGCAGCCAAGGCTACGTGGGGACAGACCGTTACGAGCAGTACTTC.